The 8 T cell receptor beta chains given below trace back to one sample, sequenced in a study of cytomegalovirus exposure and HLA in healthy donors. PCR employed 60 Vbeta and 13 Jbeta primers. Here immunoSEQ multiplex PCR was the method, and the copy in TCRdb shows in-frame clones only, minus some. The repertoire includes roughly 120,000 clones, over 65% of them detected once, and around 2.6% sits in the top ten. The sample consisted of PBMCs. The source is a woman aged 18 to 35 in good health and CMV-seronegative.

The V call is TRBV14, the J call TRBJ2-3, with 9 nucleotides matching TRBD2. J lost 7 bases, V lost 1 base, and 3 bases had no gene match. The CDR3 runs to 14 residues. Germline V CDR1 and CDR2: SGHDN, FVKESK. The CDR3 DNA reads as TGTGCCAGCAGCCAAGCTAGCGGGGTAAATACGCAGTATTTT. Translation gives CASSQASGVNTQYF.

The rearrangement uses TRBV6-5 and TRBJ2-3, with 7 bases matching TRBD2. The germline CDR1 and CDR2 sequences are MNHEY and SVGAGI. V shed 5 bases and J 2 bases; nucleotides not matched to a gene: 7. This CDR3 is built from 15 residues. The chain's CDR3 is CASSLSGDSTDTQYF. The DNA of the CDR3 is TGTGCCAGCAGTCTAAGCGGGGATTCCACAGATACGCAGTATTTT.

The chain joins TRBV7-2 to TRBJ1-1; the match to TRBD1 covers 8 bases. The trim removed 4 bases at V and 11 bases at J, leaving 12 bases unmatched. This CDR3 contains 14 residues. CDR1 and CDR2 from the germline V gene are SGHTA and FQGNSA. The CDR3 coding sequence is TGTGCCAGCAGCTCTTTACTTCAGGGGGCTCAGGCTTTCTTT. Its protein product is CASSSLLQGAQAFF.

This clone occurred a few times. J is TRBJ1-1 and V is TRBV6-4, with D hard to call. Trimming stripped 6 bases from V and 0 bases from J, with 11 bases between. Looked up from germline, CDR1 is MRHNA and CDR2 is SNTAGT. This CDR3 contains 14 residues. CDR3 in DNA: TGTGCCAGCAGCCGGGAATTCATGAACACTGAAGCTTTCTTT. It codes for CASSREFMNTEAFF.

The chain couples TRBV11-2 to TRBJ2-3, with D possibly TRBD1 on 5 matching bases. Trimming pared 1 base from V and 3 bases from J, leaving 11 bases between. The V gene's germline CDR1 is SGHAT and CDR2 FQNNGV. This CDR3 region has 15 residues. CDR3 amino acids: CASSLGWGPTDTQYF. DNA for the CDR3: TGTGCCAGCAGCTTAGGGTGGGGCCCGACAGATACGCAGTATTTT.

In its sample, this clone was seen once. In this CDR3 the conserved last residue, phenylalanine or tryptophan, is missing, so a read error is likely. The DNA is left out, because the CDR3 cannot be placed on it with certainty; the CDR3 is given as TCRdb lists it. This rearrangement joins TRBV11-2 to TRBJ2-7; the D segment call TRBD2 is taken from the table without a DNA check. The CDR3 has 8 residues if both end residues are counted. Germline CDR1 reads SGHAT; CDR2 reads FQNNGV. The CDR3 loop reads CARGGDQK.

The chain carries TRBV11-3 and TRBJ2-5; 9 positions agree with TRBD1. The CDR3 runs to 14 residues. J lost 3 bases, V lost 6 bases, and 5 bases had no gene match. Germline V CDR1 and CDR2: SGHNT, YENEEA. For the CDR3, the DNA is TGTGCCAGCAGTCTAGACAGGGGGAAAGAGACCCAGTACTTC. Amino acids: CASSLDRGKETQYF.

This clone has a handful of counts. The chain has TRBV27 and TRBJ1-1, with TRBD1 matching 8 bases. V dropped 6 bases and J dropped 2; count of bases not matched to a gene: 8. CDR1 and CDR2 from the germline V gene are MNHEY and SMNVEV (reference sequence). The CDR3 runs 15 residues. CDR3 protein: CASSRRQGKNTEAFF. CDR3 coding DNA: TGTGCCAGCAGCCGTCGACAGGGGAAAAACACTGAAGCTTTCTTT.